Shown below are 12 T cell receptor beta chains from a single sample sequenced in a study of T cells in women clearing cervical HPV infection. Some clones are missing from TCRdb's copy, which holds only in-frame ones; the method was immunoSEQ multiplex PCR. The sample includes some 30,000 clones. Sequencing used blood buffy coat. The receptors were gathered from a woman aged 18 to 75 with a cervical HPV16 infection that either progressed to CIN3+ or cleared (not recorded which).

On this clone itself: The read ends 3 residues before the CDR3 terminus; that terminus is restored from the germline J gene. The rearrangement joins TRBV13 to TRBJ2-1, with a tentative D call TRBD1 (5 bases). Germline CDR1 is PRHDT and CDR2 is FYEKMQ (reference sequence). V lost 1 base, J lost 6 bases, and 13 bases lay in between. The CDR3 contains 15 residues. The CDR3 bases that were read are TGTGCCAGCAGCTTAGCAAAGGGGCGCACCAATGAG. Translation: CASSLAKGRTNE. The full CDR3 reads CASSLAKGRTNEQFF.

As concerns this clone: The read terminates 3 residues before the CDR3 end, so the remaining end is supplied by the germline J gene. The chain joins TRBV9 to TRBJ2-7; 13 bases agree with TRBD2. The CDR3 extends over 16 amino acids. Trimming took 0 bases from V and 5 from J; bases not matched to a gene: 5. Germline CDR1 SGDLS, CDR2 YYNGEE. The CDR3 DNA, read in part, is TGTGCCAGCAGCGTAGAGGGGACTAGCGGGGTCGACGAG. Amino acid sequence: CASSVEGTSGVDE. The full-length CDR3 reads as CASSVEGTSGVDEQYF.

Concerning this clone: Read coverage stops 3 residues before the CDR3 terminus; the germline J gene supplies the remainder. The rearrangement joins TRBV6-1 to TRBJ2-7; D gene unclear. Trimming pared 0 bases from V and 0 bases from J, leaving 12 bases between. CDR1 is MNHNS and CDR2 is SASEGT in the germline V gene. CDR3 length equals 16 residues. The CDR3 DNA, read in part, is TGTGCCAGCAGTGAAGCGCGGTATCCGAACTCCTACGAG. It translates to CASSEARYPNSYE. The full CDR3 sequence reads CASSEARYPNSYEQYF.

CDR3 amino acids: CASSLEGPNSPLHF. The CDR3 bases that were read are TGTGCCAGCAGCTTAGAAGGCCCTAATTCACCC. The chain carries TRBV7-9 and TRBJ1-6; D not resolved. The observed sequence ends 3 residues before the CDR3 terminus, with the missing tail filled in from the germline J gene. V was cut by 1 base and J by 6 bases, with 7 bases left in between. Germline V lookup: CDR1 SEHNR, CDR2 FQNEAQ (reference sequence). The CDR3 is 14 residues long.

Details on this clone: The read gets to within 3 residues of the CDR3 end, and the germline J gene fills in the rest. The rearrangement links TRBV27 to TRBJ2-7, with D possibly TRBD2 on 6 matching bases. The CDR3 totals 15 residues. Trimming removed 5 bases from V and 5 bases from J, with 19 bases in between. From germline, CDR1 is MNHEY and CDR2 SMNVEV (reference sequence). CDR3 DNA, as far as it was read: TGTGCCAGCAGTCCCCGGACTACCTTAGGGAACGAG. It encodes CASSPRTTLGNE. The whole CDR3 is CASSPRTTLGNEQYF.

Comment on this clone: The observed sequence ends 3 residues before the CDR3 terminus, with the missing tail filled in from the germline J gene. V usage is TRBV5-6 and J usage is TRBJ2-7, with D possibly TRBD2 on 7 matching bases. CDR1 is SGHDT and CDR2 is YYEEEE in the germline V gene. Trimming shortened V by 0 bases and J by 3 bases, and 13 bases separated the two germline ends. The CDR3 sequence is 15 residues long. Incomplete CDR3 DNA: TGTGCCAGCAGCTTGGCGGGGGGCTTAATCTACGAG. Its protein product is CASSLAGGLIYE. The whole CDR3 sequence reads CASSLAGGLIYEQYF.

To note about this clone: The DNA ends 3 residues before the CDR3 does, and the rest of the CDR3 is filled in from the germline J gene. V and J are TRBV2 and TRBJ2-3, with 10 bases matching TRBD2. The CDR3 is 15 residues long. CDR1 is SNHLY and CDR2 is FYNNEI in the germline V gene. CDR3 in amino acids: CASSGLAGVQETQYF. The DNA read from the CDR3 is TGTGCCAGCTCAGGGCTAGCGGGAGTTCAAGAGACG.

A word on this clone: The read ends 3 residues early relative to the CDR3; the germline J gene fills the gap. The genes are TRBV5-1 and TRBJ1-5; the D is unclear. The V gene's germline CDR1 is SGHRS and CDR2 YFSETQ. V dropped 9 bases and J dropped 5 bases, with 3 bases sitting between them. There are 9 residues in the CDR3. The CDR3 DNA, read in part, is TGCGCCATAGATCAGCCC. Translated: CAIDQP. The whole CDR3 protein reads CAIDQPQHF.

As to this clone: The read terminates 3 residues before the CDR3 end, so the remaining end is supplied by the germline J gene. The chain carries TRBV5-1 and TRBJ1-1; no clear D. CDR3 length equals 14 residues. The germline V and J ends were trimmed by 1 base and 0 bases, with 7 bases remaining between them. CDR1 and CDR2 from the germline V gene are SGHRS and YFSETQ. The CDR3 region is CASSLRTVNTEAFF. The part of the CDR3 DNA that was read is TGCGCCAGCAGCTTGAGAACGGTGAACACTGAA. Based on the CDR3 plus reference TRBV5-1 and TRBJ1-1, the full variable domain is KAGVTQTPRYLIKTRGQQVTLSCSPISGHRSVSWYQQTPGQGLQFLFEYFSETQRNKGNFPGRFSGRQFSNSRSEMNVSTLELGDSALYLCASSLRTVNTEAFFGQGTRLTVV.

About this clone itself: The sequenced fragment ends 3 residues before the CDR3 boundary, so the rest is inferred from the germline J gene. V gene TRBV2 combines with J gene TRBJ2-7; 13 nucleotides align to TRBD2. The CDR3 extends over 15 amino acids. V shed 6 bases and J 2 bases; nucleotides not matched to a gene: 4. The germline gives CDR1 SNHLY, CDR2 FYNNEI. Here the CDR3 reads CASRGTSGTAYEQYF. CDR3 bases read: TGTGCCAGCAGAGGGACTAGCGGGACCGCCTACGAG.

Notes on this clone: With the read ending 3 residues before the CDR3 end, the germline J gene is used to fill in that end. The chain joins TRBV4-2 to TRBJ2-7, with TRBD2 matching over 9 bases. Germline loops: CDR1 LGHNA, CDR2 YNFKEQ. The V segment lost 0 bases and the J segment 1 base; nucleotides outside the gene matches: 1. The CDR3 consists of 15 residues. The CDR3 DNA, read in part, is TGTGCCAGCAGCCAAGACAGCGGGAGGTCCTACGAG. This translates into CASSQDSGRSYE. The complete CDR3 protein is CASSQDSGRSYEQYF.

About this clone: The read falls 3 residues short of the CDR3 end, and the missing part is taken from the germline J gene. This rearrangement joins TRBV20-1 to TRBJ2-7; the D gene is possibly TRBD2 (6 bases). CDR3 size: 15 residues. The V end lost 6 bases, the J end lost 1 base, and 19 bases lay between the germline ends. CDR1 DFQATT and CDR2 SNEGSKA come from the germline V gene (reference sequence). Incomplete CDR3 DNA: TGCAGTGCCCCTCGGGAAGACGGGGGTTCCTACGAG. Translated: CSAPREDGGSYE. The full CDR3 sequence reads CSAPREDGGSYEQYF.